This paragraph covers one T cell receptor beta chain sequence. No antigen is known for it. These data come from a study of shared clonotypes between healthy human individuals. Overall study: Per donor, CD8 memory used one plate, CD8 naive used two, CD4 memory used three and CD4 naive used three. Study conclusions and caveats: Several donors had 5% to 6% of their naive CD4 clonotypes in common.

Only in-frame clones appear in the TCRdb table, and some are missing; sequencing was by immunoSEQ multiplex PCR. The table lists 560,000 or so clones, around 96% of them singletons, with less than 0.13% in the top ten. Naive-designated CD8 cells lacked CD45RO, were positively enriched for CCR7, and omitted terminally differentiated effector memory CD45RA+ cells. Each of the donors was a healthy adult who was HIV-negative and had not had a recent acute infection or vaccination. Within Nashville, Tennessee resided all donors, each a Caucasian adult. CDR1 and CDR2 from the germline V gene are SGHVS and FQNEAQ. Trimming removed 3 bases from V and 2 bases from J, with 4 bases in between. The CDR3 sequence is 12 residues long.

This TCR was sampled from a woman in her thirties in good health. The source material was naive CD8+ T cells sorted from blood. V and J are TRBV7-8 and TRBJ1-2; D is uncertain. The DNA of the CDR3 is TGTGCCAGCAGCTTGGGGAACTATGGCTACACCTTC. Protein: CASSLGNYGYTF.